Listed below are T cell receptor beta chains from one sample, sequenced in a study of T cell repertoires in cytomegalovirus infection. Their cognate antigens are unknown. TCRdb used MiXCR to reprocess the reads, holding one entry per CDR3 protein. Found here are roughly 860,000 distinct CDR3 sequences, approximately 32% of them singletons; the top ten hold roughly 12%. The sample consisted of cultured CD8+ T cells from PBMCs, taken from culture after CMV antigen stimulation. Receptors originate from a human donor in good health (CMV status not recorded). Some clones in this sample may be carry-over from other donors' samples. The CDR3 runs from the conserved cysteine through the conserved F or W. A D gene is named only where the DNA matches it firmly. Clone sizes are given selectively: once, few, many, or a class where the clone is expanded.

clone size	D gene	J gene	V gene	CDR3 protein	CDR3 DNA
-	-	TRBJ1-6	TRBV7-4	CASSLGVGPLHF	TGTGCCAGCAGCTTAGGGGTGGGGCCCCTCCACTTT
few	TRBD1	TRBJ1-1	TRBV19	CASSTYRGVGTEAFF	TGTGCCAGTAGTACTTACAGGGGAGTGGGCACTGAAGCTTTCTTT
-	TRBD2	TRBJ2-7	TRBV7-4	CASSPRTSGDYEQYF	TGTGCCAGCAGCCCTCGGACTAGCGGAGACTACGAGCAGTACTTC
few	-	TRBJ2-1	TRBV11-3	CASSSGERSYNEQFF	TGTGCCAGCAGCTCCGGAGAAAGGTCCTACAATGAGCAGTTCTTC
-	-	TRBJ1-4	TRBV5-1	CASSSLPAEKLFF	TGCGCCAGCAGCTCCTTACCGGCTGAAAAACTGTTTTTT
-	TRBD1	TRBJ1-2	TRBV7-4	CASSVPAGGDYGYTF	TGTGCCAGCAGCGTCCCGGCAGGGGGCGACTATGGCTACACCTTC
-	-	TRBJ1-1	TRBV7-3	CASSSTRIGDSDRIMNTEAFF	TGTGCCAGCAGCTCAACTCGGATCGGGGACTCGGACAGAATCATGAACACTGAAGCTTTCTTT
-	-	TRBJ1-2	TRBV9	CASSPETWTPVGGYTF	TGTGCCAGCAGCCCCGAGACTTGGACCCCGGTCGGTGGCTACACCTTC
few	-	TRBJ1-4	TRBV4-1	CASSHTGGDGEKLFF	TGCGCCAGCAGCCATACGGGAGGGGATGGGGAAAAACTGTTTTTT
-	TRBD1	TRBJ2-1	TRBV6-2/TRBV6-3	CASSYQRGQGINEQFF	TGTGCCAGCAGTTACCAGAGAGGACAGGGGATCAATGAGCAGTTCTTC
few	TRBD2	TRBJ2-3	TRBV7-6	CASSLDGGGAVDTQYF	TGTGCCAGCAGCTTAGATGGCGGGGGGGCTGTAGATACGCAGTATTTT
few	-	TRBJ1-2	TRBV7-6	CASSSPGGRRYTF	TGTGCCAGCAGCTCTCCCGGTGGGCGCCGCTACACCTTC
-	-	TRBJ1-2	TRBV12-3/TRBV12-4	CASSLGEANYGYTF	TGTGCCAGCAGTTTAGGGGAAGCTAACTATGGCTACACCTTC
few	TRBD1	TRBJ1-1	TRBV9	CASSEQGASTEAFF	TGTGCCAGCAGCGAACAGGGGGCCAGCACTGAAGCTTTCTTT
-	-	TRBJ2-1	TRBV7-6	CASSDPLNEQFF	TGTGCCAGCAGCGATCCCCTCAATGAGCAGTTCTTC
-	TRBD1	TRBJ1-6	TRBV15	CATSRDPYLGQGARLPLHF	TGTGCCACCAGCAGAGATCCTTACTTAGGACAGGGGGCTCGTTTACCCCTCCACTTT
-	-	TRBJ2-7	TRBV10-3	CAIMEGRRATYEQYF	TGTGCCATCATGGAGGGACGCAGGGCCACCTACGAGCAGTACTTC
few	-	TRBJ1-5	TRBV12-3/TRBV12-4	CASSLVPQPQHF	TGTGCCAGCAGTTTAGTGCCTCAGCCCCAGCATTTT
-	-	TRBJ2-2	TRBV18	CASSLGNLDSTGELFF	TGTGCCAGCTCACTCGGGAATCTGGATAGCACCGGGGAGCTGTTTTTT
-	-	TRBJ1-1	TRBV2	CASSDSDGTEAFF	TGTGCCAGCAGTGATTCGGACGGCACTGAAGCTTTCTTT
many	TRBD1	TRBJ2-1	TRBV7-8	CASSLPGQGLILDNEQFF	TGTGCCAGCAGCCTCCCGGGACAGGGTTTGATTTTGGACAATGAGCAGTTCTTC
many	-	TRBJ1-2	TRBV7-8	CASSRDVISGANYGYTF	TGTGCCAGCAGTCGAGATGTTATCTCAGGAGCCAACTATGGCTACACCTTC
few	TRBD2	TRBJ2-3	TRBV9	CASSAEGRGGDTQYF	TGTGCCAGCAGCGCCGAGGGGCGGGGGGGAGATACGCAGTATTTT
-	-	TRBJ1-1	TRBV7-3	CASSPSRGLTEAFF	TGTGCCAGCAGCCCAAGTCGAGGGTTGACTGAAGCTTTCTTT
few	TRBD1	TRBJ2-1	TRBV5-6	CASSSGQGISNEQFF	TGTGCCAGCAGCTCGGGACAGGGGATTTCCAATGAGCAGTTCTTC
-	-	TRBJ1-2	TRBV27	CASSWGAAPNYGYTF	TGTGCCAGCAGTTGGGGGGCAGCCCCAAACTATGGCTACACCTTC
-	-	TRBJ2-7	TRBV5-1	CASSLAGTPSPYEQYF	TGCGCCAGCAGCTTGGCCGGGACACCCTCCCCCTACGAGCAGTACTTC
-	-	TRBJ2-1	TRBV7-6	CASSPGYAGASSNEQFF	TGTGCCAGCAGTCCCGGTTACGCGGGGGCAAGTTCCAATGAGCAGTTCTTC
few	-	TRBJ1-5	TRBV7-8	CASSSLGQSGNQPQHF	TGTGCCAGCAGCTCCCTTGGACAGTCGGGCAATCAGCCCCAGCATTTT
-	TRBD2	TRBJ2-1	TRBV4-1	CASSPGRSGGGNEQFF	TGCGCCAGCAGCCCCGGGCGTAGCGGGGGTGGGAATGAGCAGTTCTTC
-	TRBD1	TRBJ1-2	TRBV9	CASGIQGNYGYTF	TGTGCCAGCGGAATACAGGGGAACTATGGCTACACCTTC
-	-	TRBJ1-2	TRBV4-2	CATGALSSNYGYTF	TGTGCCACAGGGGCACTATCATCTAACTATGGCTACACCTTC
once	-	TRBJ2-3	TRBV7-4	CASSLAQVSTDTQYF	TGTGCCAGCAGCTTGGCTCAGGTTTCCACAGATACGCAGTATTTT
few	-	TRBJ1-3	TRBV20-1	CSAKDLRGTIDSGNTIYF	TGCAGTGCTAAGGATCTGAGGGGGACAATTGACTCTGGAAACACCATATATTTT
-	-	TRBJ2-7	TRBV12-3/TRBV12-4	CASIREGSSYEQYF	TGTGCCAGCATTAGGGAAGGGAGCTCCTACGAGCAGTACTTC
-	-	TRBJ1-1	TRBV7-9	CASITRSTEAFF	TGTGCCAGCATCACGAGGAGCACTGAAGCTTTCTTT
-	-	TRBJ1-1	TRBV29-1	CSVSDRNTEAFF	TGCAGCGTTTCCGACAGGAACACTGAAGCTTTCTTT
few	-	TRBJ1-5	TRBV27	CASTPTGSNQPQHF	TGTGCCAGCACTCCGACGGGCAGCAATCAGCCCCAGCATTTT
-	TRBD1	TRBJ1-5	TRBV28	CASSPTGQGPNQPQHF	TGTGCCAGCAGTCCCACGGGACAGGGCCCCAATCAGCCCCAGCATTTT
many	-	TRBJ2-4	TRBV7-8	CASSLTEVDIQYF	TGTGCCAGCAGCTTGACAGAGGTAGACATTCAGTACTTC